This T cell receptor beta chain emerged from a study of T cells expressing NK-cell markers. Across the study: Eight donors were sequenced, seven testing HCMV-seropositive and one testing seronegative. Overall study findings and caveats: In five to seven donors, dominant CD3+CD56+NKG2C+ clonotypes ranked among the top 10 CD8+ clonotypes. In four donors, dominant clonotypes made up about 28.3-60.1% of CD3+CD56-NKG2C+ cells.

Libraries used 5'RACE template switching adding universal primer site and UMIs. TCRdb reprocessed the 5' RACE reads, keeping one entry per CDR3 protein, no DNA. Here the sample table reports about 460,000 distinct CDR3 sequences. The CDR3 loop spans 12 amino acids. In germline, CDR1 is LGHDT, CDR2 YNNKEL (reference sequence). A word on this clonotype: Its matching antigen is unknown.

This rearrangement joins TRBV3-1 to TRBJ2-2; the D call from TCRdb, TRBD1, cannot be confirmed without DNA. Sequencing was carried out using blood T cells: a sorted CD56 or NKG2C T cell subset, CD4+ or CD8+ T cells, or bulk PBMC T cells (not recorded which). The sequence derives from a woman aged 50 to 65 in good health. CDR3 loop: CASSTGAGELFF.